The 11 T cell receptor beta chains given below trace back to one sample, sequenced in a study of T-cell memory formation after mild COVID-19. TCRdb passed the 5' RACE reads through MiXCR, listing each CDR3 protein once. The sample holds just over 400,000 distinct CDR3 sequences, 20% to 30% seen once. Sequenced sample: PBMCs or a T cell subset sorted from them (not recorded which). These receptors were obtained from an adult woman who had mild COVID-19 (a few samples of this study predate the infection). Cell type and time point are not known.

The genes are TRBV29-1 and TRBJ1-2; D is uncertain. Deletions cut 4 bases from V and 0 bases from J, with 12 bases between. This CDR3 has 14 residues. Per the germline V gene, CDR1 is SQVTM and CDR2 is ANQGSEA. In nucleotides, the CDR3 is TGCAGCGTTGGGGGTCCAGGAACTAACTATGGCTACACCTTC. Protein: CSVGGPGTNYGYTF.

A few counts support this clonotype. The chain couples TRBV6-2 or TRBV6-3 to TRBJ2-1, with 10 bases matching TRBD2. Per the germline V gene, CDR1 is MNHEY and CDR2 is SVGEGT. V shed 5 bases and J 6 bases; nucleotides not matched to a gene: 10. CDR3 length: 16 residues. The DNA of the CDR3 is TGTGCCAGCAGTCCCCGAGGGCTAGCGGGAGCCAATGAGCAGTTCTTC. Translating gives CASSPRGLAGANEQFF.

The chain employs TRBV7-6 and TRBJ1-1; D gene unclear. Trimming pared 3 bases from V and 2 bases from J, leaving 4 bases between. CDR1 is SGHVS and CDR2 is FNYEAQ in the germline V gene. This CDR3 is built from 12 residues. The CDR3 DNA reads as TGTGCCAGCAGCTTCCATAACACTGAAGCTTTCTTT. It translates to CASSFHNTEAFF.

The chain links TRBV11-2 to TRBJ2-1; D gene ambiguous. This CDR3 has 16 residues. V dropped 0 bases and J dropped 0 bases, with 9 bases sitting between them. CDR1 and CDR2 (germline): SGHAT, FQNNGV. The CDR3: CASSLEWQASYNEQFF. The CDR3 DNA reads as TGTGCCAGCAGCTTAGAATGGCAGGCCTCCTACAATGAGCAGTTCTTC.

The table lists this clonotype with a few counts. The V gene is TRBV12-3 or TRBV12-4, the J gene TRBJ2-2; D not certain. Trimming shortened V by 5 bases and J by 3 bases, and 7 bases separated the two germline ends. The CDR3 is 13 amino acids. Written as DNA, the CDR3 is TGTGCCAGCAGTCCGACTCACACCGGGGAGCTGTTTTTT. Its translation: CASSPTHTGELFF.

The gene calls are TRBV14 and TRBJ2-2; D remains unclear. Germline V gene lookup returns CDR1 SGHDN and CDR2 FVKESK. The CDR3 totals 13 residues. Trimming removed 0 bases from V and 7 bases from J, with 6 bases in between. The CDR3 DNA is TGTGCCAGCAGCCAAGACCGTCTCGGGGAGCTGTTTTTT. Translation gives CASSQDRLGELFF.

V gene TRBV19 combines with J gene TRBJ1-6; D is undetermined. The CDR3 extends over 14 amino acids. Germline V gives CDR1 LNHDA, CDR2 SQIVND (reference sequence). Trimming removed 7 bases at V and 7 bases at J, with 14 bases between. CDR3 bases: TGTGCCAGTACCTCAGAAACATCGAATTCACCCCTCCACTTT. Its translation: CASTSETSNSPLHF.

This clonotype was found a few times. The chain recombines TRBV7-9 with TRBJ2-1, with 8 bases fitting TRBD2. CDR3 size: 16 residues. V lost 7 bases and J lost 3; bases outside the gene matches: 11. Germline CDR1 SEHNR, CDR2 FQNEAQ (reference sequence). This chain's CDR3 is CASTSPGGPLYNEQFF. In nucleotides, the CDR3 is TGTGCCAGCACCTCCCCGGGAGGGCCTCTCTACAATGAGCAGTTCTTC.

CDR3 in DNA: TGTGCCAGCAGTGGCCTCAGGGAAGTTGCCGAGCAGTACTTC. It specifies CASSGLREVAEQYF. The chain has TRBV2 and TRBJ2-7, with D tentatively TRBD1 (5 bases). V shed 4 bases and J shed 6 bases, with 16 bases lying between them. CDR3 length: 14 residues. Germline assignment: CDR1 SNHLY and CDR2 FYNNEI.

The chain uses TRBV4-3 and TRBJ2-1; D is possibly TRBD1 (5 bases). The CDR3 has 13 residues. Trimming stripped 3 bases from V and 9 bases from J, with 12 bases between. CDR1 and CDR2 (germline): LGHNA, YSLEER. CDR3 nucleotide sequence: TGCGCCAGCAGCCAGGCCAGGGTTGGTGAGCAGTTCTTC. Translating gives CASSQARVGEQFF.

This clonotype was found many times. The V gene is TRBV6-2 or TRBV6-3, the J gene TRBJ2-2, with D possibly being TRBD2 (6 bases). The length of the CDR3 is 14 residues. The V and J ends lost 5 bases and 7 bases respectively, with 14 bases between them. Germline CDR1 MNHEY, CDR2 SVGEGT. The CDR3 here is CASSTSSEGGELFF. The CDR3 bases are TGTGCCAGCAGTACGTCTAGCGAAGGCGGGGAGCTGTTTTTT.